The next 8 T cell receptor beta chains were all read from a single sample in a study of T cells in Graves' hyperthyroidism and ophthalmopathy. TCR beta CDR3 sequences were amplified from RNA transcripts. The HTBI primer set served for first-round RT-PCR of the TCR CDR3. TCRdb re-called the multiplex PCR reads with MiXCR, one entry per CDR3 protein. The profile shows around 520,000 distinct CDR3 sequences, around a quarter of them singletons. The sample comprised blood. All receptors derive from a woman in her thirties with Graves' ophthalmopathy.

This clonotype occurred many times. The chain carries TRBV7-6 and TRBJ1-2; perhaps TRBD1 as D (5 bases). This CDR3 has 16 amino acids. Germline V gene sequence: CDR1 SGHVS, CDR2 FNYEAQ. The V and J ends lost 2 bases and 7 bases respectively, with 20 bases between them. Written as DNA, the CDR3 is TGTGCCAGCAGCTTAAGTGGACGGTCGGATGGGACTGGCTACACCTTC. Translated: CASSLSGRSDGTGYTF.

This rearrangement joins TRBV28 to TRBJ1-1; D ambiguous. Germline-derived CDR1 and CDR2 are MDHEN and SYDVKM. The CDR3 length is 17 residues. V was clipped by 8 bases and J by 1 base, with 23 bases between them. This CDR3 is CASSLGVLGSPNTEAFF. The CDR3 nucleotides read TGTGCCAGCTCCCTTGGGGTATTGGGTAGTCCGAACACTGAAGCTTTCTTT.

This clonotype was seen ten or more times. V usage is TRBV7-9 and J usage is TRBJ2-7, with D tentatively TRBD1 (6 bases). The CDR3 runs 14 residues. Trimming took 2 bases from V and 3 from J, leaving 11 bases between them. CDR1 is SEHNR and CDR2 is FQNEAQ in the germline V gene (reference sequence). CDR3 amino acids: CASSLKGHNYEQYF. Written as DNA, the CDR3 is TGTGCCAGCAGCTTAAAGGGACATAACTACGAGCAGTACTTC.

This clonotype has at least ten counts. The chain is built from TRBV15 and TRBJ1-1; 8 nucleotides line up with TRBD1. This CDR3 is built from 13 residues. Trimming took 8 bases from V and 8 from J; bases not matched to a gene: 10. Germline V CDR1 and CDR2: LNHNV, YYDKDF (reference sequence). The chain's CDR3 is CATEAQGGWEAFF. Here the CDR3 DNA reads TGTGCCACCGAGGCACAGGGGGGGTGGGAAGCTTTCTTT.

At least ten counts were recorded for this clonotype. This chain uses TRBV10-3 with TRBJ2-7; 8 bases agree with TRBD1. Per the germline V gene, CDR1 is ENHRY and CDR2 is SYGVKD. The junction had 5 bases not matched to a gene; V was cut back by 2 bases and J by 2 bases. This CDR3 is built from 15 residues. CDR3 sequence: CAISEEAGGTYEQYF. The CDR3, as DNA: TGTGCCATCAGTGAGGAGGCAGGGGGCACCTACGAGCAGTACTTC.

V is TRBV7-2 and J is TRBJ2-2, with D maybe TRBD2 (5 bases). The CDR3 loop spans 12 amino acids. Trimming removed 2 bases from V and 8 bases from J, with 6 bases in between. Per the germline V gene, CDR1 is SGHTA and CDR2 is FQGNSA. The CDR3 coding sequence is TGTGCCAGCAGCTTACGGGGTGGGGAGCTGTTTTTT. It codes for CASSLRGGELFF.

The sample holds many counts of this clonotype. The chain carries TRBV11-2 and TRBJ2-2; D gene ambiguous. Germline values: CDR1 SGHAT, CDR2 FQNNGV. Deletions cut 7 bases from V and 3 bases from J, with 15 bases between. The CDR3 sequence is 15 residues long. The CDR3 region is CASTPHFLDTGELFF. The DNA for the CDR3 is TGTGCCAGCACTCCCCATTTTCTAGACACCGGGGAGCTGTTTTTT. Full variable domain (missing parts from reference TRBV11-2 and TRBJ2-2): EAGVAQSPRYKIIEKRQSVAFWCNPISGHATLYWYQQILGQGPKLLIQFQNNGVVDDSQLPKDRFSAERLKGVDSTLKIQPAKLEDSAVYLCASTPHFLDTGELFFGEGSRLTVL.

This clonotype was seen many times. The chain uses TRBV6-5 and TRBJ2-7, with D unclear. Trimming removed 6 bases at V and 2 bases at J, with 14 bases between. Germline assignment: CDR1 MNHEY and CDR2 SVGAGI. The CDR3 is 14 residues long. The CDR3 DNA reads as TGTGCCAGCAGATATACCCAACAAACCTACGAGCAGTACTTC. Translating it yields CASRYTQQTYEQYF.